The 13 T cell receptor beta chains reported below all come from one sample, sequenced in a study of cytomegalovirus exposure and HLA in healthy donors listed by TCRdb under 2017. To prepare the library, the immunoSEQ multiplex PCR assay was applied. For the multiplex PCR, a mixture combining 60 forward primers for TCR Vbeta segments and 13 reverse primers for TCR Jbeta segments was used. In TCRdb, the immuneACCESS table is reduced to in-frame sequences with V and J assigned. These tables do not hold every clone; where another copy was compared, an unresolved V gene accounts for under half, and the others remain unexplained. Across this sample there are roughly 54,000 clones, with 70% seen only once. The ten largest clonotypes hold approximately 19% of the sample. Sequencing was carried out using PBMCs. All receptors come from a woman in her fifties or sixties in good health and CMV-seropositive.

The chain has TRBV6-5 and TRBJ1-1; 7 nucleotides match TRBD1. The germline V gene has CDR1 MNHEY and CDR2 SVGAGI. With V trimmed by 6 bases and J by 5 bases, 9 bases remained unmatched. CDR3 size: 14 residues. The CDR3 is CASSINRGRTEAFF. CDR3 DNA: TGTGCCAGCAGCATCAACAGGGGAAGAACTGAAGCTTTCTTT.

The genes are TRBV4-1 and TRBJ2-1; the match to TRBD2 covers 13 bases. Germline V gene data show CDR1 as MGHRA and CDR2 as YSYEKL. The V segment lost 3 bases and the J segment 8 bases; nucleotides outside the gene matches: 19. This CDR3 contains 20 residues. The CDR3 DNA sequence: TGCGCCAGCAGCCATTTCATTACTTTAACTAGCGGGGGGGCCGAGGATGAGCAGTTCTTC. This gives the protein CASSHFITLTSGGAEDEQFF.

V is TRBV7-2 and J is TRBJ2-2; maybe TRBD1 (5 bases). Deletions cut 6 bases from V and 1 base from J, with 9 bases between. Germline V lookup: CDR1 SGHTA, CDR2 FQGNSA. The CDR3 is 14 amino acids. The CDR3 DNA sequence: TGTGCCAGCAGAGACAGACTGAACACCGGGGAGCTGTTTTTT. It encodes CASRDRLNTGELFF.

The chain links TRBV7-3 to TRBJ1-1; no reliable D call. Germline values: CDR1 SGHTA, CDR2 FQGTGA. This CDR3 is built from 15 residues. Between the trimmed V and J ends, which lost 2 bases and 6 bases, there was a span of 16 bases. CDR3 nucleotides: TGTGCCAGCAGCTTAGGGCCGGGGAGGGTCGCTGAAGCTTTCTTT. Its protein product is CASSLGPGRVAEAFF.

This clone was recorded a few times. The J gene is TRBJ2-5, the V gene TRBV4-3, with unresolved D. The CDR3 has 13 amino acids. Germline V gene sequence: CDR1 LGHNA, CDR2 YSLEER. V lost 0 bases, J lost 5 bases, and 7 bases lay in between. CDR3: CASSQDFEETQYF. The CDR3 bases are TGCGCCAGCAGCCAAGATTTTGAGGAGACCCAGTACTTC.

To note about this clone: This same CDR3 is encoded by further DNA sequences in the sample. The chain uses TRBV6-5 and TRBJ2-7, with 9 nucleotides matching TRBD1. Losses at the gene ends were 6 bases for V and 5 bases for J; bases not matched to a gene: 8. Germline CDR1 MNHEY, CDR2 SVGAGI. This CDR3 contains 14 residues. The CDR3 DNA reads as TGTGCCAGCAGGGGGACAGGGAGGATCGACGAGCAGTACTTC. Its translation is CASRGTGRIDEQYF.

The V and J genes are TRBV6-6 and TRBJ1-4, with a tentative D call TRBD1 (5 bases). CDR3 size: 14 residues. In germline, CDR1 is MNHNY, CDR2 SVGAGI (reference sequence). Trimming cost V 6 bases and J 3 bases, with 11 bases left between them. CDR3: CASSPGGANEKLFF. CDR3 sequence (DNA): TGTGCCAGCAGCCCCGGGGGAGCTAATGAAAAACTGTTTTTT.

This chain joins TRBV6-5 and TRBJ1-6, with D tentatively TRBD1 (6 bases). The CDR3 totals 15 residues. Trimming removed 6 bases from V and 8 bases from J, with 17 bases in between. The germline V gene has CDR1 MNHEY and CDR2 SVGAGI. The CDR3 bases are TGTGCCAGCAGGATACAGATCGCAGGGGATTCACCCCTCCACTTT. Translated, it gives CASRIQIAGDSPLHF.

The CDR3 region is CASSVMTGGDGYTF. The CDR3 nucleotides are TGTGCCAGCAGCGTTATGACAGGGGGAGATGGCTACACCTTC. This chain joins TRBV9 and TRBJ1-2, with 9 bases identical to TRBD1. Germline V gene sequence: CDR1 SGDLS, CDR2 YYNGEE. This CDR3 is built from 14 residues. Unmatched junction bases numbered 5, after V lost 2 bases and J lost 6 bases.

This clone came up a few times. The chain links TRBV12-5 to TRBJ1-1, with 10 bases lining up with TRBD1. This CDR3 has 18 amino acids. The germline gives CDR1 LGHNT, CDR2 FRNRAP. V lost 5 bases, J lost 0 bases, and 12 bases stayed unmatched. In DNA, the CDR3 is TGTGCTAGTGGTACCCAGACAGGGGGCGGTGGTATGAACACTGAAGCTTTCTTT. Translated, it gives CASGTQTGGGGMNTEAFF. Full variable domain (rest looked up from reference TRBV12-5 and TRBJ1-1): DARVTQTPRHKVTEMGQEVTMRCQPILGHNTVFWYRQTMMQGLELLAYFRNRAPLDDSGMPKDRFSAEMPDATLATLKIQPSEPRDSAVYFCASGTQTGGGGMNTEAFFGQGTRLTVV.

This clone was recorded once. The rearrangement uses TRBV7-8 and TRBJ2-7; the D gene is possibly TRBD1 (5 bases). This CDR3 has 14 amino acids. The germline V and J ends were trimmed by 2 bases and 6 bases, with 14 bases remaining between them. Per the germline V gene, CDR1 is SGHVS and CDR2 is FQNEAQ. The CDR3 bases are TGTGCCAGCAGCTTAATAGGACACCCGTCCGAGCAGTACTTC. Encoded protein: CASSLIGHPSEQYF.

This clone was picked up one time. The genes are TRBV11-2 and TRBJ1-1; TRBD1 aligns across 7 bases. Germline CDR1 is SGHAT and CDR2 is FQNNGV. The ends lost 6 bases at V and 0 bases at J; junction bases unmatched: 10. CDR3 size: 16 residues. CDR3 residues: CASRTGTDTMNTEAFF. The CDR3 DNA is TGTGCCAGCAGGACCGGGACAGATACTATGAACACTGAAGCTTTCTTT.

J is TRBJ2-1 and V is TRBV9; D is unclear. Germline lookup yields CDR1 SGDLS and CDR2 YYNGEE. Deletions cut 0 bases from V and 6 bases from J, with 7 bases between. The CDR3 covers 13 residues. CDR3 amino acids: CASSVATGNEQFF. The CDR3, as DNA: TGTGCCAGCAGCGTAGCAACCGGCAATGAGCAGTTCTTC.